These 14 T cell receptor beta chains came from one sample sequenced in a study of shared clonotypes between healthy human individuals. Generated by immunoSEQ multiplex PCR, the TCRdb table keeps only in-frame clones and is missing some. This sample yields approximately 810,000 clones, of which 80% to 95% are seen a single time; less than 25% belongs to the top ten. Naive CD8 cells, CD45RO-negative and positively selected for CCR7, excluded terminally differentiated effector memory CD45RA+ cells. The sequenced sample was naive CD8+ T cells sorted from blood. Receptors were obtained from a man under 40 in good health.

This clone was picked up a small number of times. The CDR3 bases are TGTGCCAGCAGTCTTAGGGACACCTATCAGCCCCAGCATTTT. It translates to CASSLRDTYQPQHF. The rearrangement uses TRBV27 and TRBJ1-5, with D perhaps TRBD1 (6 bases). Trimming took 5 bases from V and 5 from J, leaving 13 bases between them. Per the germline V gene, CDR1 is MNHEY and CDR2 is SMNVEV (reference sequence). The CDR3 runs 14 residues.

The chain is built from TRBV4-3 and TRBJ2-5, with 9 bases aligning to TRBD1. Germline CDR1 and CDR2: LGHNA and YSLEER. The CDR3 totals 20 residues. J gave up 3 bases and V 2 bases, and 19 bases lay outside the gene matches. This CDR3 is CASSQLLQGALSTPEETQYF. In DNA, the CDR3 is TGCGCCAGCAGCCAACTCCTACAGGGGGCGCTTTCGACGCCAGAAGAGACCCAGTACTTC.

The chain carries TRBV30 and TRBJ2-2; TRBD1 or TRBD2 may be the D gene (6 bases each). Trimming pared 0 bases from V and 4 bases from J, leaving 18 bases between. The CDR3 is 17 amino acids. Germline lookup yields CDR1 GTSNPN and CDR2 SVGIG (reference sequence). This chain's CDR3 is CAWSVPVGGPFTGELFF. CDR3 DNA: TGTGCCTGGAGTGTCCCTGTAGGGGGGCCCTTCACCGGGGAGCTGTTTTTT.

The V and J genes are TRBV5-4 and TRBJ2-1; D not resolved. Between the trimmed V and J ends, which lost 2 bases and 5 bases, there was a span of 11 bases. The CDR3 is made up of 14 amino acids. Germline CDR1 is SGHNT and CDR2 is YYREEE (reference sequence). As DNA, the CDR3 is TGTGCCAGCAGCTTAACCGACTCGAACAATGAGCAGTTCTTC. Protein product: CASSLTDSNNEQFF.

J is TRBJ2-1 and V is TRBV19; a possible D gene is TRBD2 (6 bases). CDR3 length equals 15 residues. Between the trimmed V and J ends, which lost 7 bases and 2 bases, there was a span of 15 bases. CDR1 LNHDA and CDR2 SQIVND come from the germline V gene (reference sequence). The CDR3 DNA sequence: TGTGCCAGTACTCCGACATGGGGGGCCTACAATGAGCAGTTCTTC. Translation: CASTPTWGAYNEQFF.

V is TRBV28 and J is TRBJ1-2; possible D gene TRBD1, 5 bases. The CDR3 is made up of 17 amino acids. The V end lost 3 bases, the J end lost 8 bases, and 25 bases lay between the germline ends. In germline, CDR1 is MDHEN, CDR2 SYDVKM. The CDR3 spells CASSLRAGRTGPEGYTF. The DNA for the CDR3 is TGTGCCAGCAGTTTGCGCGCAGGGCGCACCGGTCCGGAGGGCTACACCTTC.

The chain couples TRBV7-9 to TRBJ2-7; D might be TRBD1 or TRBD2, each matching 5 bases. Trimming took 1 base from V and 2 from J, leaving 12 bases between them. Germline V lookup: CDR1 SEHNR, CDR2 FQNEAQ (reference sequence). The CDR3 extends over 15 amino acids. CDR3 nucleotide sequence: TGTGCCAGCAGCTTAGAACGCCTGGGGGCCTACGAGCAGTACTTC. Its translation is CASSLERLGAYEQYF.

This chain uses TRBV9 with TRBJ2-2; D is uncertain. V gave up 4 bases and J gave up 1 base, with 5 bases separating them. CDR1 and CDR2 (germline): SGDLS, YYNGEE. This CDR3 is built from 13 residues. For the CDR3, the DNA is TGTGCCAGCAGCCATAAGAACACCGGGGAGCTGTTTTTT. It codes for CASSHKNTGELFF.

This chain joins TRBV7-9 and TRBJ1-1; possibly TRBD1 for D (5 bases). The CDR3 sequence is 11 residues long. The V end was cut by 1 base, the J end by 12 bases, with 9 bases between. CDR1 and CDR2 (germline): SEHNR, FQNEAQ (reference sequence). The CDR3 loop is CASSLEGSSFF. CDR3 coding DNA: TGTGCCAGCAGCTTAGAGGGGTCGTCTTTCTTT.

This clone has just one count. This chain uses TRBV7-9 with TRBJ2-1, with 8 positions matching TRBD2. This CDR3 has 16 amino acids. V lost 2 bases to trimming and J lost 5 bases; unmatched junction nucleotides: 8. Germline-derived CDR1 and CDR2 are SEHNR and FQNEAQ (reference sequence). The chain's CDR3 is CASSLTIREGHNEQFF. CDR3 DNA: TGTGCCAGCAGCTTAACGATCCGGGAGGGACACAATGAGCAGTTCTTC.

V and J are TRBV6-1 and TRBJ1-1; D might be TRBD1 (6 bases). Trimming removed 3 bases from V and 0 bases from J, with 11 bases in between. Germline V gene data show CDR1 as MNHNS and CDR2 as SASEGT. This CDR3 has 15 amino acids. The CDR3, as DNA: TGTGCCAGCAGTGAGGGGGCCCGCATGAACACTGAAGCTTTCTTT. This gives the protein CASSEGARMNTEAFF.

Here the CDR3 DNA reads TGCGCCAGCAGCCAAGAGGTATCGGGCTACACTGAAGCTTTCTTT. Its protein is CASSQEVSGYTEAFF. The V and J genes are TRBV4-1 and TRBJ1-1; D gene unclear. Germline values: CDR1 MGHRA, CDR2 YSYEKL. V was shortened by 0 bases and J by 3 bases, with 11 bases between the two germline ends. This CDR3 spans 15 amino acids.

J is TRBJ2-1 and V is TRBV21-1; TRBD2, the D gene given by the table, was not confirmed from the DNA. TRBV21-1 is a recognized pseudogene. This CDR3 spans 17 amino acids. The chain's CDR3 is CASSSLKSSGIRNEQFF. CDR3 sequence (DNA): TGTGCCAGCAGCTCCCTAAAGAGTAGCGGGATTAGAAATGAGCAGTTCTTC.

The chain links TRBV7-9 to TRBJ1-1; 7 nucleotides line up with TRBD1. In germline, CDR1 is SEHNR, CDR2 FQNEAQ (reference sequence). Trimming at V came to 3 bases and at J to 1 base, leaving 5 bases not matched to a gene. The CDR3 extends over 15 amino acids. For the CDR3, the DNA is TGTGCCAGCAGCTTTCCCTACAGGGGGAACACTGAAGCTTTCTTT. This encodes CASSFPYRGNTEAFF.